This T cell receptor beta chain was recovered during a study of tumor and adjacent non-tumor tissue in lung cancer. General study findings and limits: Normal lung showed higher cumulative top 100 clone frequency than tumor.

RNA was extracted from bulk tissue without any cell sorting. This CDR3 comprises 14 residues. Germline V gives CDR1 SGHTA, CDR2 FQGNSA. Between the trimmed V and J ends, which lost 1 base and 5 bases, there was a span of 11 bases. Three rounds of nested PCR, following a modified ARM-PCR protocol, produced the TCRbeta library. TCRdb re-analysed the multiplex PCR reads in MiXCR, keeping a single row per CDR3 protein. The sample contains 70,000 to 90,000 distinct CDR3 sequences, around 77% of which appear only once. This clonotype was seen just once. Its antigen is as yet unknown. Being one base from a much bigger clone, this may be a read error.

This TCR derives from a woman in her forties or fifties with non-small cell lung cancer. Sequenced input: lung tumor tissue. The chain is built from TRBV7-2 and TRBJ1-2, with D maybe TRBD1 (6 bases). In nucleotides, the CDR3 is TGTGCCAGCAGCTTAGTTCTGGGACAATATGGCTACACCTTC. Its protein is CASSLVLGQYGYTF.